The rows below give T cell receptor beta chains drawn from one sample of a study of cytomegalovirus exposure and HLA in healthy donors. TCRdb's table, derived via immunoSEQ multiplex PCR, lists solely in-frame clones and lacks some. The sample has roughly 180,000 clones; around 80% are singletons. Specimen: PBMCs. The origin of the receptors is a female donor in good health and CMV-seronegative. The CDR3 runs from the conserved cysteine through the conserved F or W. The order of the fields is V gene, D gene, J gene, clone size, CDR3 protein, CDR3 DNA. The D gene is left open where the match is weak. Some rows have no size entry. The others give once, few or many, or a class for an expanded clone.

>TRBV30|NA|TRBJ2-5|once
CAWSPDSGKYQETQYF
TGTGCCTGGAGTCCGGACTCGGGGAAGTACCAAGAGACCCAGTACTTC
>TRBV2|NA|TRBJ2-2|NA
CASSVPRTTGELFF
TGTGCCAGCAGTGTCCCCAGGACTACCGGGGAGCTGTTTTTT
>TRBV6-5|TRBD1|TRBJ1-5|few
CASSGTGRGQPQHF
TGTGCCAGCAGCGGGACAGGGAGGGGACAGCCCCAGCATTTT
>TRBV7-2|NA|TRBJ2-7|NA
CASSSSITRDYEQYF
TGTGCCAGCAGCTCCTCAATCACCCGGGACTACGAGCAGTACTTC
>TRBV28|TRBD1|TRBJ1-2|NA
CASSLTGGAGYTF
TGTGCCAGCAGCTTAACAGGGGGCGCGGGCTACACCTTC
>TRBV2|NA|TRBJ2-3|NA
CASSGLISTDTQYF
TGTGCCAGCAGTGGACTGATTAGCACAGATACGCAGTATTTT
>TRBV7-3|TRBD1|TRBJ2-5|NA
CASSQGAQYQETQYF
TGTGCCAGCAGCCAGGGGGCTCAGTACCAAGAGACCCAGTACTTC
>TRBV6-1|NA|TRBJ1-5|NA
CASILDSYGPQHF
TGTGCCAGCATCTTGGACAGTTATGGGCCCCAGCATTTT
>TRBV7-9|NA|TRBJ2-7|NA
CASSLGYRAYEQYF
TGTGCCAGCAGCTTAGGATACAGGGCCTACGAGCAGTACTTC
>TRBV23-1|TRBD1|TRBJ2-2|NA
CAGSQGGTGKNTGELFF
TGCGCCGGCAGTCAGGGGGGGACAGGGAAGAACACCGGGGAGCTGTTTTTT